The rows below give T cell receptor beta chains drawn from one sample of a study of T cell repertoires in cytomegalovirus infection. TCRdb passed the reads through MiXCR, listing each CDR3 protein once. The sample records over 85,000 distinct CDR3 sequences, approximately 16% being singletons. Sequencing used PBMCs. The receptors here all came from a human donor in good health (CMV status not recorded). Some clones in this sample may be carry-over from other donors' samples. Each CDR3 is given with its conserved first and last residue. D genes are given only for firm matches. Not all rows give a size; the values are once, few, many and, for expanded clones, a class.

V,size,J,D,DNA,CDR3
TRBV7-2,many,TRBJ2-4,NA,TGTGCCAGCAGCTCACCGGGACGAGGAGGAGGGGTAGCCAAAAACATTCAGTACTTC,CASSSPGRGGGVAKNIQYF
TRBV2,many,TRBJ2-1,NA,TGTGCCAGCAGTGTCCAGGGAGGGGGCAATGAGCAGTTCTTC,CASSVQGGGNEQFF
TRBV7-2,many,TRBJ2-7,TRBD1,TGTGCCAGCAGCCTCAACCGGGACAGGGGGAACGAGCAGTACTTC,CASSLNRDRGNEQYF
TRBV20-1,many,TRBJ2-5,TRBD1,TGCAGTGCTCCGGGGACAGGGGGAGAGACCCAGTACTTC,CSAPGTGGETQYF
TRBV12-3/TRBV12-4,many,TRBJ1-6,TRBD1,TGTGCCAGCAGTTCCGACAGGGGTTGGTCACCCCTCCACTTT,CASSSDRGWSPLHF
TRBV12-3/TRBV12-4,few,TRBJ1-5,NA,TGTGCCAGCAGTCCAGCGGGGACCCCAGGGGATCAGCCCCAGCATTTT,CASSPAGTPGDQPQHF
TRBV12-3/TRBV12-4,few,TRBJ1-2,TRBD1,TGTGCCAGCAGCCCTGGACAGGGTCGTGGCTACACCTTC,CASSPGQGRGYTF
TRBV5-1,few,TRBJ1-1,NA,TGCGCCAGCAGCTCGGGACGGTGGGGCACTGAAGCTTTCTTT,CASSSGRWGTEAFF
TRBV4-1,NA,TRBJ1-1,NA,TGCGCCAGCAGCCAAGGCGGACAGCCGAACACTGAAGCTTTCTTT,CASSQGGQPNTEAFF
TRBV7-2,many,TRBJ2-7,TRBD1,TGTGCCAGCAGCCCGAAGCTAGGGACAGGGGATTCCTACGAGCAGTACTTC,CASSPKLGTGDSYEQYF
TRBV19,NA,TRBJ1-5,NA,TGTGCCCGCGGACGGACGAATCAGCCCCAGCACTTT,CARGRTNQPQHF
TRBV2,NA,TRBJ1-2,NA,TGTGCCAGCAGTGAGCCGGGCACTGGGCTTGGCTACACCTTC,CASSEPGTGLGYTF
TRBV12-3/TRBV12-4,many,TRBJ2-1,NA,TGTGCCAGCAGACCAGGCCTCGGGGGTTTACCCACCTCCTACAATGAGCAGTTCTTC,CASRPGLGGLPTSYNEQFF
TRBV28,few,TRBJ2-7,TRBD1,TGTGCCAGCAGCCCGGGACAGGGGTTCCACGAGCAGTACTTC,CASSPGQGFHEQYF
TRBV6-6,few,TRBJ2-3,TRBD2,TGTGCCAGCAGTTCCGGACTAGCGGGGGGTGGTACGCAGTATTTT,CASSSGLAGGGTQYF
TRBV7-2,many,TRBJ1-2,TRBD1,TGTGCCAGCAGCCCACAGGGGGCGGACTATGGCTACACCTTC,CASSPQGADYGYTF
TRBV7-2,few,TRBJ1-1,TRBD1,TGTGCCAGCAGCTTATTTGGGCCGGGGACAGCGAACACTGAAGCTTTCTTT,CASSLFGPGTANTEAFF
TRBV7-6,many,TRBJ2-7,NA,TGTGCCAGCAGCTTGGATTCCTGGGAACCCTACGAGCAGTACTTC,CASSLDSWEPYEQYF
TRBV20-1,few,TRBJ2-7,NA,TGCAGTGCTAGGGCCGAAGTGGCGGCTAACGAGCAGTACTTC,CSARAEVAANEQYF
TRBV20-1,few,TRBJ2-5,TRBD2,TGCAGTGCTCCTCTCTCGCGGGGGGTTCAAGAGACCCAGTACTTC,CSAPLSRGVQETQYF
TRBV7-2,NA,TRBJ2-5,NA,TGTGCCACAGCTAACGGGGGCCAAGAGACCCAGTACTTC,CATANGGQETQYF
TRBV28,many,TRBJ2-1,TRBD2,TGTGCCAGCAGTCTAGCGGGGGGGCACAATGAGCAGTTCTTC,CASSLAGGHNEQFF
TRBV7-4,NA,TRBJ1-2,NA,TGTGCCAGCAGCTCGCGCAGTGGCTATGGCTACACCTTC,CASSSRSGYGYTF